Following are 28 T cell receptor beta chains from one sample sequenced in a study of OX40 agonist ivuxolimab in advanced cancers. The table came from immunoSEQ multiplex PCR; TCRdb's copy has only in-frame clones and leaves some out. This repertoire shows some 54,000 clones, roughly four fifths found once; its top ten account for approximately 1.2%. The sequences come from CD4+ or CD8+ T cells sorted from blood, collected in a trial of the OX40 agonist ivuxolimab. The receptors here all came from an adult with an advanced solid tumor such as melanoma, head and neck, liver or kidney cancer.

This chain links TRBV6-5 with TRBJ1-4; D unresolved. Germline V lookup: CDR1 MNHEY, CDR2 SVGAGI. The CDR3 runs 14 residues. With 8 bases removed from V and 8 bases from J, the gap between germline ends came to 18 bases. In nucleotides, the CDR3 is TGTGCCAGCGGCCGGGAGCTGGGGAGGGAAAAACTGTTTTTT. The encoded protein is CASGRELGREKLFF.

This chain uses TRBV5-1 with TRBJ1-6; no firm D call. In germline, CDR1 is SGHRS, CDR2 YFSETQ. V shed 3 bases and J shed 0 bases, with 10 bases lying between them. The CDR3 runs 16 residues. CDR3 in DNA: TGCGCCAGCAGCTCCGGGAGACGCTCCTATAATTCACCCCTCCACTTT. It translates to CASSSGRRSYNSPLHF.

V is TRBV6-5 and J is TRBJ2-7; 7 bases agree with TRBD2. Germline V gene data show CDR1 as MNHEY and CDR2 as SVGAGI. The CDR3 has 14 residues. V dropped 0 bases and J dropped 3; count of bases not matched to a gene: 2. Here the CDR3 reads CASSYSTSSYEQYF. CDR3 sequence (DNA): TGTGCCAGCAGTTACTCGACTAGCAGCTACGAGCAGTACTTC.

This clone was recorded only once. V usage is TRBV2 and J usage is TRBJ2-7; weak D call: TRBD2 (6 bases). CDR3 size: 13 residues. Germline lookup yields CDR1 SNHLY and CDR2 FYNNEI. The V end lost 8 bases, the J end lost 4 bases, and 15 bases lay between the germline ends. The CDR3 loop is CASRGTGWYEQYF. The DNA of the CDR3 is TGTGCCAGCCGGGGGACTGGGTGGTACGAGCAGTACTTC.

V and J are TRBV7-8 and TRBJ1-4; unclear D gene. Germline CDR1 SGHVS, CDR2 FQNEAQ. V dropped 2 bases and J dropped 0 bases, with 7 bases sitting between them. The CDR3 has 15 amino acids. CDR3 in amino acids: CASSLFGSTNEKLFF. Here the CDR3 DNA reads TGTGCCAGCAGCTTATTTGGGTCAACTAATGAAAAACTGTTTTTT.

This chain joins TRBV28 and TRBJ2-5; a weak D match, TRBD2 (6 bases). Trimming pared 5 bases from V and 4 bases from J, leaving 17 bases between. Germline V gene sequence: CDR1 MDHEN, CDR2 SYDVKM. This CDR3 has 15 residues. CDR3 DNA sequence: TGTGCCAGCAGTCCCGGGGGTAGCGCGGGAGAGACCCAGTACTTC. It yields the protein CASSPGGSAGETQYF.

V usage is TRBV11-2 and J usage is TRBJ2-7; TRBD2 matches 11 bases. Germline assignment: CDR1 SGHAT and CDR2 FQNNGV. J gave up 3 bases and V 5 bases, and 15 bases lay outside the gene matches. The CDR3 has 18 residues. In DNA form, the CDR3 reads TGTGCCAGCAGCCCGAGACTAGCGGGGCTTCCGCGGGGCTACGAGCAGTACTTC. Translation: CASSPRLAGLPRGYEQYF.

This chain links TRBV7-9 with TRBJ2-5; D is uncertain. Germline CDR1 is SEHNR and CDR2 is FQNEAQ (reference sequence). The CDR3 runs to 17 residues. The V gene lost 1 base and the J gene lost 1 base, with 16 bases spanning the gap. This chain's CDR3 is CASSLVHSGRRQETQYF. CDR3 DNA: TGTGCCAGCAGCTTAGTTCATTCTGGCAGGCGCCAAGAGACCCAGTACTTC.

The genes are TRBV2 and TRBJ1-3, with D tentatively TRBD1 (6 bases). Trimming removed 6 bases from V and 1 base from J, with 16 bases in between. This CDR3 contains 16 residues. Germline values: CDR1 SNHLY, CDR2 FYNNEI. In DNA, the CDR3 is TGTGCCAGCAGGATAGACGGCGGACAGTCTGGAAACACCATATATTTT. It encodes CASRIDGGQSGNTIYF.

CDR3 nucleotide sequence: TGTGCCAGCAGGGCGGGTAATTCACCCCTCCACTTT. It is translated as CASRAGNSPLHF. This chain uses TRBV6-1 with TRBJ1-6; D call uncertain. The CDR3 spans 12 residues. Germline V gene sequence: CDR1 MNHNS, CDR2 SASEGT. With 6 bases removed from V and 6 bases from J, the gap between germline ends came to 6 bases.

This clone was seen a few times. This chain connects TRBV5-1 to TRBJ2-1; TRBD1 or TRBD2 may be the D gene (5 bases each). V lost 2 bases to trimming and J lost 5 bases, with 11 bases between them. Germline-derived CDR1 and CDR2 are SGHRS and YFSETQ. This CDR3 has 14 amino acids. CDR3 coding DNA: TGCGCCAGCAGCTTCCGGGGCGATAACAATGAGCAGTTCTTC. Translated, it gives CASSFRGDNNEQFF.

The CDR3 region is CASRQGTYNEQFF. For the CDR3, the DNA is TGTGCCAGCAGGCAGGGAACCTACAATGAGCAGTTCTTC. The gene calls are TRBV6-5 and TRBJ2-1; D perhaps matches TRBD1 (5 bases). The length of the CDR3 is 13 residues. V dropped 6 bases and J dropped 2 bases, with 8 bases sitting between them. Germline assignment: CDR1 MNHEY and CDR2 SVGAGI.

J is TRBJ2-1 and V is TRBV19; TRBD1 agrees at 9 bases. Looked up from germline, CDR1 is LNHDA and CDR2 is SQIVND (reference sequence). This CDR3 has 16 amino acids. V dropped 5 bases and J dropped 2; count of bases not matched to a gene: 7. CDR3 DNA: TGTGCCAGTAGTCTATCGACAGGGGGTCCCTACAATGAGCAGTTCTTC. Protein: CASSLSTGGPYNEQFF.

The genes are TRBV5-1 and TRBJ2-1, with TRBD1 matching over 7 bases. Germline CDR1 and CDR2: SGHRS and YFSETQ. This CDR3 comprises 16 residues. The V gene end was trimmed by 3 bases and the J gene end by 2 bases; junction bases not matched to a gene: 8. The CDR3 protein is CASSSGVGGPYNEQFF. CDR3 bases: TGCGCCAGCAGCTCCGGTGTAGGGGGCCCCTACAATGAGCAGTTCTTC.

This sequence joins TRBV28 and TRBJ2-1, with unresolved D. The germline V gene encodes CDR1 MDHEN and CDR2 SYDVKM. CDR3 length equals 14 residues. V was pared by 2 bases and J by 5 bases, with 10 bases between. This CDR3 reads CASSLVAVDNEQFF. The CDR3 DNA sequence: TGTGCCAGCAGTTTAGTGGCTGTGGACAATGAGCAGTTCTTC.

The rearrangement joins TRBV7-2 to TRBJ1-5; tentative D call: TRBD1 (5 bases). V was pared by 3 bases and J by 1 base, with 7 bases between. The CDR3 is 14 amino acids. The germline gives CDR1 SGHTA, CDR2 FQGNSA. CDR3 residues: CASSLGESNQPQHF. The CDR3 DNA reads as TGTGCCAGCAGCTTGGGGGAAAGCAATCAGCCCCAGCATTTT.

The chain is built from TRBV11-3 and TRBJ2-3; D might be TRBD2 (5 bases). The germline V gene encodes CDR1 SGHNT and CDR2 YENEEA. Trimming removed 5 bases at V and 1 base at J, with 10 bases between. This CDR3 has 14 amino acids. CDR3 residues: CASSEGRGTDTQYF. CDR3 DNA sequence: TGTGCCAGCAGCGAGGGCCGGGGCACAGATACGCAGTATTTT.

This clone was picked up one time. The chain has TRBV11-3 and TRBJ2-7; the D is unclear. This CDR3 has 13 residues. Germline V lookup: CDR1 SGHNT, CDR2 YENEEA. V lost 0 bases and J 1 base, leaving 4 bases between the germline ends. Written as DNA, the CDR3 is TGTGCCAGCAGCTTAGATAGGTCCTACGAGCAGTACTTC. Protein: CASSLDRSYEQYF.

The chain recombines TRBV5-1 with TRBJ1-4, with D possibly being TRBD1 (5 bases). Germline CDR1 is SGHRS and CDR2 is YFSETQ. The CDR3 has 14 residues. The V end was cut by 2 bases, the J end by 8 bases, with 13 bases between. The chain's CDR3 is CASSFQGDGEKLFF. The CDR3, as DNA: TGCGCCAGCAGCTTTCAGGGTGATGGGGAAAAACTGTTTTTT.

The chain is built from TRBV2 and TRBJ2-3; no reliable D call. Germline V lookup: CDR1 SNHLY, CDR2 FYNNEI. The V and J ends lost 6 bases and 1 base respectively, with 17 bases between them. The CDR3 totals 16 residues. In DNA form, the CDR3 reads TGTGCCAGCAGCGTCGCCGGCGGTCACGGCACAGATACGCAGTATTTT. Translation: CASSVAGGHGTDTQYF.

This CDR3 is CASSLKPSRQYNEQFF. DNA for the CDR3: TGTGCCAGCAGTTTAAAACCTTCCCGCCAATACAATGAGCAGTTCTTC. V gene TRBV28 combines with J gene TRBJ2-1; D uncertain. Germline CDR1 and CDR2: MDHEN and SYDVKM. This CDR3 comprises 16 residues. The V gene lost 2 bases and the J gene lost 4 bases, with 15 bases spanning the gap.

This chain uses TRBV7-2 with TRBJ2-4; 8 bases are shared with TRBD1. Germline V lookup: CDR1 SGHTA, CDR2 FQGNSA. The CDR3 covers 13 residues. Trimming removed 5 bases from V and 5 bases from J; junction bases left unmatched: 2. CDR3: CASSQGAQNIQYF. The CDR3 bases are TGTGCCAGCAGCCAGGGGGCACAAAACATTCAGTACTTC.

The V gene is TRBV28, the J gene TRBJ1-4, with TRBD1 as a possible D gene (6 bases). The germline gives CDR1 MDHEN, CDR2 SYDVKM. This CDR3 comprises 14 residues. Trimming stripped 4 bases from V and 5 bases from J, with 11 bases between. DNA for the CDR3: TGTGCCAGCAGTTCCCGAGGGGGGAATGAAAAACTGTTTTTT. This sequence encodes CASSSRGGNEKLFF.

The genes are TRBV7-2 and TRBJ1-5; D not resolved. The V gene lost 5 bases and the J gene lost 4 bases, with 15 bases spanning the gap. Germline V lookup: CDR1 SGHTA, CDR2 FQGNSA. This CDR3 region has 15 residues. CDR3 in amino acids: CASSQDRSLNQPQHF. As DNA, the CDR3 is TGTGCCAGCAGCCAAGACCGCTCCCTTAATCAGCCCCAGCATTTT.

Notes on this clone: Other DNA sequences from this sample encode an identical CDR3 as well. The rearrangement joins TRBV11-3 to TRBJ2-1; maybe TRBD1 (6 bases). Trimming pared 8 bases from V and 5 bases from J, leaving 10 bases between. The CDR3 has 12 amino acids. Germline CDR1 and CDR2: SGHNT and YENEEA. The CDR3 loop is CASGGQNNEQFF. The CDR3 coding sequence is TGTGCCAGCGGAGGACAGAACAATGAGCAGTTCTTC.

The rearrangement links TRBV4-1 to TRBJ1-1; D is possibly TRBD1 (6 bases). The CDR3 consists of 15 residues. Trimming left V 3 bases short and J 0 bases short, with 11 bases between. Germline V gene lookup returns CDR1 MGHRA and CDR2 YSYEKL. The CDR3 region has the DNA TGCGCCAGCAGCCACCTACAGGGTTTGAACACTGAAGCTTTCTTT. Translation gives CASSHLQGLNTEAFF.

This chain uses TRBV19 with TRBJ2-1; 10 bases are shared with TRBD2. Germline CDR1 LNHDA, CDR2 SQIVND (reference sequence). Germline trimming cut 4 bases from V and 6 bases from J; bases unmatched to any gene: 6. There are 15 residues in the CDR3. DNA of the CDR3: TGTGCCAGTAGTACCGGGAGCGGGAGGGGCAATGAGCAGTTCTTC. Translating gives CASSTGSGRGNEQFF.

J is TRBJ1-4 and V is TRBV9, with 7 bases fitting TRBD1. The CDR3 is made up of 14 amino acids. CDR1 and CDR2 from the germline V gene are SGDLS and YYNGEE. Trimming removed 3 bases from V and 3 bases from J; junction bases left unmatched: 2. CDR3 residues: CASSGDSSNEKLFF. Here the CDR3 DNA reads TGTGCCAGCAGCGGGGACAGTTCTAATGAAAAACTGTTTTTT.